This TCR beta chain was captured in a study of T cell repertoires in cytomegalovirus infection. The wider study: The authors relied on CMV epitopes, both recently identified HLA-C-restricted and well-studied HLA-B-restricted. CMV infection and matching HLA type were both indicated by public TCR beta signatures. General study results and limits: Adding up the frequency of public TCR beta families identified people who carried CMV plus the relevant HLA.

A word on this clonotype: Its antigen remains unidentified.

Germline V lookup: CDR1 LNHDA, CDR2 SQIVND (reference sequence). V shed 1 base and J 7 bases; nucleotides not matched to a gene: 15. The CDR3 consists of 17 residues. One entry per CDR3 protein results from TCRdb running MiXCR on the reads. Of some 560,000 distinct CDR3 sequences detected, almost 40% appear once; the ten largest clones hold about half. This material consisted of cultured PBMCs, taken from culture after CMV antigen stimulation. The chain has TRBV19 and TRBJ1-2; TRBD1 agrees at 7 bases. The receptor was isolated from a human donor in good health (CMV status not recorded). Some clones in this sample may be carry-over from other donors' samples. CDR3 in amino acids: CASSIVPRTGPLAGYTF. In nucleotides, the CDR3 is TGTGCCAGTAGTATAGTCCCCCGGACAGGTCCTCTGGCTGGCTACACCTTC.